These 15 T cell receptor beta chains originate from one sample sequenced in a study of a mutant IDH1 vaccine in newly diagnosed glioma. Their target antigens are unknown. Indicated time point: week 5, during vaccination. Alongside topical imiquimod, each dose of vaccine comprised 300 ug of mutant IDH1 20-mer peptide. Method: immunoSEQ multiplex PCR; TCRdb's copy keeps in-frame clones and lacks some. The table shows about 50,000 clones, with approximately 78% occurring only once. The material was PBMCs, obtained from a glioma patient whose treatment included an IDH1 peptide vaccine. The receptors here all came from a man aged 45-65 years with glioma.

This rearrangement joins TRBV5-6 to TRBJ1-1, with TRBD1 matching 10 bases. The CDR3 spans 16 residues. The junction had 11 bases not matched to a gene; V was cut back by 4 bases and J by 5 bases. Germline CDR1 and CDR2: SGHDT and YYEEEE. The CDR3 here is CASSPGTGASGTEAFF. The DNA for the CDR3 is TGTGCCAGCAGCCCGGGGACAGGGGCGTCAGGGACTGAAGCTTTCTTT.

The chain has TRBV2 and TRBJ2-7, with 8 nucleotides matching TRBD2. Germline values: CDR1 SNHLY, CDR2 FYNNEI. The CDR3 sequence is 12 residues long. J gave up 2 bases and V 8 bases, and 2 bases lay outside the gene matches. CDR3 residues: CASGGGPYEQYF. DNA for the CDR3: TGTGCCAGCGGCGGGGGGCCCTACGAGCAGTACTTC.

As DNA, the CDR3 is TGCGCCAGCAGCTACGGACAGGGGGCTTGGGACACTGAAGCTTTCTTT. It specifies CASSYGQGAWDTEAFF. The rearrangement links TRBV5-1 to TRBJ1-1; TRBD1 aligns across 11 bases. The trim removed 3 bases at V and 3 bases at J, leaving 7 bases unmatched. The CDR3 length is 16 residues. Germline CDR1 and CDR2: SGHRS and YFSETQ.

V usage is TRBV2 and J usage is TRBJ2-1; 10 bases agree with TRBD1. CDR3 length: 15 amino acids. Germline V CDR1 and CDR2: SNHLY, FYNNEI. V shed 4 bases and J 5 bases; nucleotides not matched to a gene: 5. CDR3 amino acids: CASSAGTGANNEQFF. CDR3 coding DNA: TGTGCCAGCAGTGCCGGGACAGGGGCTAACAATGAGCAGTTCTTC. The whole variable domain, filled in from reference TRBV2 and TRBJ2-1, reads EPEVTQTPSHQVTQMGQEVILRCVPISNHLYFYWYRQILGQKVEFLVSFYNNEISEKSEIFDDQFSVERPDGSNFTLKIRSTKLEDSAMYFCASSAGTGANNEQFFGPGTRLTVL.

The gene calls are TRBV6-1 and TRBJ1-2, with D unresolved. Germline V lookup: CDR1 MNHNS, CDR2 SASEGT. This CDR3 is built from 13 residues. The V end lost 8 bases, the J end lost 4 bases, and 14 bases lay between the germline ends. The CDR3 region has the DNA TGTGCCAGCTCGCAGGTAGAAGGCTATGGCTACACCTTC. Amino acids: CASSQVEGYGYTF.

The chain combines TRBV27 with TRBJ2-7, with a possible D match to TRBD1 (7 bases). V was clipped by 4 bases and J by 7 bases, with 14 bases between them. CDR1 MNHEY and CDR2 SMNVEV come from the germline V gene (reference sequence). CDR3 length equals 13 residues. The CDR3 sequence: CASSSNAGGEQYF. CDR3 coding DNA: TGTGCCAGCAGTTCAAACGCAGGGGGGGAGCAGTACTTC.

This clone was observed a handful of times. The genes are TRBV6-5 and TRBJ2-1; TRBD1 aligns across 8 bases. The CDR3 sequence is 15 residues long. Looked up from germline, CDR1 is MNHEY and CDR2 is SVGAGI. V dropped 6 bases and J dropped 2; count of bases not matched to a gene: 6. The CDR3 bases are TGTGCCAGCAGGCAAGGACAGGGCCCCTACAATGAGCAGTTCTTC. Its protein product is CASRQGQGPYNEQFF.

The chain links TRBV4-1 to TRBJ1-5; the D gene is possibly TRBD1 (6 bases). Germline loops: CDR1 MGHRA, CDR2 YSYEKL. V was trimmed by 1 base and J by 5 bases, leaving 15 bases between them. This CDR3 contains 16 residues. This CDR3 is CASSQAGGQPYQPQHF. CDR3 in DNA: TGCGCCAGCAGCCAAGCGGGTGGACAGCCATATCAGCCCCAGCATTTT.

The CDR3 DNA reads TGTGCCAGCAGCTTAGCAGGGGGCAGCAATCAGCCCCAGCATTTT. It specifies CASSLAGGSNQPQHF. J is TRBJ1-5 and V is TRBV7-8, with TRBD1 identical over 7 bases. The ends lost 0 bases at V and 1 base at J; junction bases unmatched: 0. Germline V CDR1 and CDR2: SGHVS, FQNEAQ. There are 15 residues in the CDR3.

V usage is TRBV29-1 and J usage is TRBJ2-7, with D possibly TRBD1 on 6 matching bases. The CDR3 contains 17 residues. Germline values: CDR1 SQVTM, CDR2 ANQGSEA. V shed 4 bases and J shed 0 bases, with 22 bases lying between them. CDR3 protein: CSVVFPAAGTLSYEQYF. Written as DNA, the CDR3 is TGCAGCGTTGTCTTCCCGGCCGCCGGGACACTCTCCTACGAGCAGTACTTC.

This sequence joins TRBV15 and TRBJ1-2, with D hard to call. The CDR3 contains 15 residues. The V end was cut by 8 bases, the J end by 1 base, with 17 bases between. Germline assignment: CDR1 LNHNV and CDR2 YYDKDF (reference sequence). Here the CDR3 DNA reads TGTGCCACCCAGAAGGAGGGAGGAGGTAACTATGGCTACACCTTC. Its translation is CATQKEGGGNYGYTF.

The chain joins TRBV19 to TRBJ2-5; D is unclear. Trimming left V 5 bases short and J 2 bases short, with 9 bases between. The CDR3 length is 13 residues. The germline V gene has CDR1 LNHDA and CDR2 SQIVND (reference sequence). The CDR3 coding sequence is TGTGCCAGTAGTCGGTCTAGACAAGAGACCCAGTACTTC. It specifies CASSRSRQETQYF.

This clone was seen many times. The rearrangement joins TRBV15 to TRBJ2-7; D is undetermined. The CDR3 contains 14 residues. From germline, CDR1 is LNHNV and CDR2 YYDKDF (reference sequence). V gave up 1 base and J gave up 0 bases, with 7 bases separating them. The CDR3 is CATSRAVSSYEQYF. DNA of the CDR3: TGTGCCACCAGCAGAGCGGTAAGCTCCTACGAGCAGTACTTC.

V usage is TRBV5-5 and J usage is TRBJ2-5, with 13 bases aligning to TRBD2. The CDR3 consists of 19 residues. J lost 5 bases, V lost 0 bases, and 13 bases had no gene match. The germline V gene encodes CDR1 SGHKS and CDR2 YYEKEE (reference sequence). The DNA for the CDR3 is TGTGCCAGCAGCTTGGTACCCCCCACTAGCGGGGGGGTGATGGAGACCCAGTACTTC. Protein: CASSLVPPTSGGVMETQYF.

This chain links TRBV7-8 with TRBJ2-1, with TRBD1 identical over 8 bases. Trimming took 0 bases from V and 4 from J; bases not matched to a gene: 5. This CDR3 is built from 16 residues. Germline V gives CDR1 SGHVS, CDR2 FQNEAQ. CDR3 protein: CASSLAGTGLYNEQFF. In DNA form, the CDR3 reads TGTGCCAGCAGCTTAGCCGGGACAGGATTATACAATGAGCAGTTCTTC.